What follows are 8 T cell receptor beta chains derived from one specimen sequenced in a study of blood T cell repertoires in COVID-19. The table came from immunoSEQ multiplex PCR; TCRdb's copy has only in-frame clones and leaves some out. The sample carries more than 95,000 clones, approximately 76% recorded once. The sequenced sample was peripheral blood. The source is a woman in her sixties or seventies with acute or convalescent COVID-19.

This clone was counted a few times. This sequence joins TRBV25-1 and TRBJ1-2, with D unresolved. The germline V gene has CDR1 MGHDK and CDR2 SYGVNS. The V and J ends lost 3 bases and 8 bases respectively, with 7 bases between them. The CDR3 totals 11 residues. CDR3: CASSDMRGYTF. DNA of the CDR3: TGTGCCAGCAGTGACATGAGAGGCTACACCTTC.

DNA of the CDR3: TGTGCCAGCAGCTTGGTCAGGTTTCAGAACACTGAAGCTTTCTTT. Translation: CASSLVRFQNTEAFF. The V gene is TRBV5-6, the J gene TRBJ1-1; D is undetermined. Germline V CDR1 and CDR2: SGHDT, YYEEEE. The CDR3 is made up of 15 amino acids. V was cut by 0 bases and J by 1 base, with 10 bases left in between.

This rearrangement joins TRBV5-1 to TRBJ1-1, with D possibly matching TRBD1 (5 bases). The CDR3 is 16 amino acids. Per germline, CDR1 SGHRS and CDR2 YFSETQ. The germline V and J ends were trimmed by 6 bases and 1 base, with 19 bases remaining between them. The CDR3 region has the DNA TGCGCCAGCATCACGGTTCCCAGGGCCTCGAACACTGAAGCTTTCTTT. Residues: CASITVPRASNTEAFF. The entire variable domain, with the rest obtained from reference TRBV5-1 and TRBJ1-1, is as follows: KAGVTQTPRYLIKTRGQQVTLSCSPISGHRSVSWYQQTPGQGLQFLFEYFSETQRNKGNFPGRFSGRQFSNSRSEMNVSTLELGDSALYLCASITVPRASNTEAFFGQGTRLTVV.

V and J are TRBV5-1 and TRBJ1-1; D is uncertain. CDR3 length: 13 residues. Germline values: CDR1 SGHRS, CDR2 YFSETQ. V shed 4 bases and J shed 5 bases, with 12 bases lying between them. The chain's CDR3 is CASSTTAETEAFF. In nucleotides, the CDR3 is TGCGCCAGCAGCACCACAGCGGAAACTGAAGCTTTCTTT. Variable domain in full (rest from reference TRBV5-1 and TRBJ1-1): KAGVTQTPRYLIKTRGQQVTLSCSPISGHRSVSWYQQTPGQGLQFLFEYFSETQRNKGNFPGRFSGRQFSNSRSEMNVSTLELGDSALYLCASSTTAETEAFFGQGTRLTVV.

This clone is a singleton in its sample. The chain links TRBV24-1 to TRBJ1-1; no clear D. The germline gives CDR1 KGHDR, CDR2 SFDVKD. The CDR3 has 11 amino acids. The V end was cut by 3 bases, the J end by 10 bases, with 8 bases between. CDR3 region: CATSDRGRAFF. The CDR3 DNA follows: TGTGCCACCAGTGATAGAGGGCGAGCTTTCTTT.

The chain couples TRBV6-5 to TRBJ1-2, with 11 bases identical to TRBD1. V lost 6 bases and J lost 8; bases outside the gene matches: 5. The length of the CDR3 is 13 residues. Per germline, CDR1 MNHEY and CDR2 SVGAGI. The CDR3 coding sequence is TGTGCCAGCAGCAGGACAGGGGGCCGGGGCTACACCTTC. It is translated as CASSRTGGRGYTF.

The chain is built from TRBV28 and TRBJ2-1, with TRBD1 as a possible D gene (6 bases). The CDR3 consists of 15 residues. CDR1 and CDR2 from the germline V gene are MDHEN and SYDVKM. Trimming stripped 5 bases from V and 6 bases from J, with 17 bases between. CDR3 in DNA: TGTGCCAGCAGTCTCCACAGGGTTTGGGGCAATGAGCAGTTCTTC. It is translated as CASSLHRVWGNEQFF.

The genes are TRBV5-4 and TRBJ2-3, with TRBD2 matching over 11 bases. The J segment lost 11 bases and the V segment lost 0 bases, leaving 8 bases of the junction unmatched. Germline assignment: CDR1 SGHNT and CDR2 YYREEE (reference sequence). The CDR3 has 15 amino acids. The CDR3 coding sequence is TGTGCCAGCAGCTTGGAGTCTAGCGGGGGGAATGTGCAGTATTTT. Its protein is CASSLESSGGNVQYF.